One sample yielded the 18 T cell receptor beta chains listed below, sequenced in a study of blood T cell repertoires in COVID-19 (dated by TCRdb to the early 2020s). Receptor amplification or capture employed the immunoSEQ multiplex PCR assay. Here the immuneACCESS table is served through TCRdb, limited to in-frame sequences with V and J called. Missing clones are a known gap in these copies; in checked studies unresolved V genes cover under half, and the rest lacks a known reason. The sample table records 300,000 to 350,000 clones; 80% to 90% of these occur just once. The top ten clones comprise 6% to 7% of the sample. The sequencing input was peripheral blood. All receptors come from a woman in her forties or fifties with COVID-19, enrolled during active disease.

This chain connects TRBV19 to TRBJ1-1, with TRBD1 matching 7 bases. The V gene end was trimmed by 5 bases and the J gene end by 5 bases; junction bases not matched to a gene: 8. This CDR3 is 14 amino acids long. Germline V gene sequence: CDR1 LNHDA, CDR2 SQIVND (reference sequence). The CDR3 loop is CASSFNRGWTEAFF. The CDR3 region has the DNA TGTGCCAGTAGTTTCAACAGGGGTTGGACTGAAGCTTTCTTT.

The chain couples TRBV10-3 to TRBJ2-2; a possible D gene is TRBD2 (5 bases). Germline V CDR1 and CDR2: ENHRY, SYGVKD. The CDR3 consists of 20 residues. Trimming shortened V by 0 bases and J by 4 bases, and 24 bases separated the two germline ends. The CDR3 here is CAISESGVLAQAWGTGELFF. The CDR3 DNA sequence: TGTGCCATCAGTGAGTCGGGTGTTTTAGCGCAAGCTTGGGGCACCGGGGAGCTGTTTTTT.

The chain recombines TRBV19 with TRBJ1-1; D is perhaps TRBD1 (5 bases). The CDR3 consists of 12 residues. Per germline, CDR1 LNHDA and CDR2 SQIVND (reference sequence). V was cut by 5 bases and J by 5 bases, with 9 bases left in between. CDR3 in amino acids: CASSPGFTEAFF. DNA for the CDR3: TGTGCCAGTAGTCCAGGGTTTACTGAAGCTTTCTTT. Full variable domain (rest looked up from reference TRBV19 and TRBJ1-1): DGGITQSPKYLFRKEGQNVTLSCEQNLNHDAMYWYRQDPGQGLRLIYYSQIVNDFQKGDIAEGYSVSREKKESFPLTVTSAQKNPTAFYLCASSPGFTEAFFGQGTRLTVV.

This clone was seen only a few times. The rearrangement uses TRBV5-1 and TRBJ1-3; no clear D gene. CDR3 length: 16 residues. Deletions cut 0 bases from V and 0 bases from J, with 10 bases between. From germline, CDR1 is SGHRS and CDR2 YFSETQ. Written as DNA, the CDR3 is TGCGCCAGCAGCTTGGTTCCCGGAGTCTCTGGAAACACCATATATTTT. The encoded protein is CASSLVPGVSGNTIYF.

In this sample, this clone turned up once. The rearrangement uses TRBV18 and TRBJ1-1; the match to TRBD1 covers 10 bases. Germline CDR1 and CDR2: KGHSH and LQKENI. The V segment lost 3 bases and the J segment 5 bases; nucleotides outside the gene matches: 9. This CDR3 is 16 amino acids long. CDR3 region: CASSPRDRGRGTEAFF. The CDR3, as DNA: TGTGCCAGCTCACCTCGTGACAGGGGGCGGGGAACTGAAGCTTTCTTT.

As concerns this clone: The identical CDR3 is also encoded by other nucleotide sequences in the sample. V gene TRBV6-5 combines with J gene TRBJ2-3; maybe TRBD2 (6 bases). Germline assignment: CDR1 MNHEY and CDR2 SVGAGI. Trimming took 6 bases from V and 1 from J, leaving 8 bases between them. The CDR3 is 13 amino acids. This CDR3 reads CASRGLGTDTQYF. The CDR3 DNA reads as TGTGCCAGCAGGGGACTGGGCACAGATACGCAGTATTTT.

The V call is TRBV6-5, the J call TRBJ2-3; D is ambiguous. V was clipped by 5 bases and J by 6 bases, with 12 bases between them. The CDR3 has 13 residues. The V gene's germline CDR1 is MNHEY and CDR2 SVGAGI. CDR3 residues: CASSPPTRDTQYF. DNA for the CDR3: TGTGCCAGCAGTCCACCCACCCGGGATACGCAGTATTTT.

This clone was recorded only once. The CDR3 DNA sequence: TGTGCCAGCAGCTCTTGGGACAATCGACGCAATCAGCCCCAGCATTTT. This sequence encodes CASSSWDNRRNQPQHF. This chain links TRBV7-9 with TRBJ1-5; weak D call: TRBD1 (6 bases). The ends were cut back, 4 bases at V and 2 bases at J, with 15 bases in the middle. This CDR3 contains 16 residues. Germline loops: CDR1 SEHNR, CDR2 FQNEAQ (reference sequence). The full variable domain, rest sourced from reference TRBV7-9 and TRBJ1-5, is DTGVSQNPRHKITKRGQNVTFRCDPISEHNRLYWYRQTLGQGPEFLTYFQNEAQLEKSRLLSDRFSAERPKGSFSTLEIQRTEQGDSAMYLCASSSWDNRRNQPQHFGDGTRLSIL.

A single count supports this clone. This chain uses TRBV5-1 with TRBJ2-1; 12 positions agree with TRBD2. The junction had 8 bases not matched to a gene; V was cut back by 2 bases and J by 8 bases. This CDR3 is 16 amino acids long. Germline V CDR1 and CDR2: SGHRS, YFSETQ. CDR3 protein: CASSLSWTSGNYEQFF. The CDR3 DNA is TGCGCCAGCAGCTTAAGCTGGACTAGCGGGAACTATGAGCAGTTCTTC.

The chain couples TRBV4-3 to TRBJ1-1, with TRBD1 matching over 8 bases. Germline CDR1 and CDR2: LGHNA and YSLEER. The CDR3 extends over 15 amino acids. V shed 4 bases and J 3 bases; nucleotides not matched to a gene: 7. The CDR3 region has the DNA TGCGCCAGCAGCCCACGACAGGGGTTAGACACTGAAGCTTTCTTT. As protein: CASSPRQGLDTEAFF.

The CDR3 region is CASSIDQGSYEQYF. Here the CDR3 DNA reads TGTGCCAGTAGTATCGATCAGGGTAGCTACGAGCAGTACTTC. The chain couples TRBV19 to TRBJ2-7, with D perhaps TRBD1 (5 bases). V was trimmed by 3 bases and J by 3 bases, leaving 12 bases between them. The length of the CDR3 is 14 residues. Germline loops: CDR1 LNHDA, CDR2 SQIVND (reference sequence). Filled out from reference TRBV19 and TRBJ2-7, the complete variable domain reads DGGITQSPKYLFRKEGQNVTLSCEQNLNHDAMYWYRQDPGQGLRLIYYSQIVNDFQKGDIAEGYSVSREKKESFPLTVTSAQKNPTAFYLCASSIDQGSYEQYFGPGTRLTVT.

This chain uses TRBV3-1 (or the pseudogene TRBV3-2) with TRBJ1-1; TRBD1 aligns across 9 bases. Looked up from germline, CDR1 is LGHDT and CDR2 is YNNKEL (reference sequence). V trimming: 2 bases; J trimming: 1 base; junction bases outside the gene matches: 2. This CDR3 region has 15 residues. CDR3 loop: CASSQKGQGNTEAFF. The DNA for the CDR3 is TGTGCCAGCAGCCAAAAGGGACAGGGGAACACTGAAGCTTTCTTT.

The chain links TRBV21-1 to TRBJ2-5; the D call in the table, TRBD2, was not verified against the DNA. TRBV21-1 is annotated as a pseudogene. The CDR3 consists of 15 residues. The CDR3 reads CASSKASGGEETQYF. The CDR3 DNA reads as TGTGCCAGCAGCAAGGCCTCTGGCGGCGAAGAGACCCAGTACTTC.

V is TRBV5-1 and J is TRBJ2-7; 8 bases are shared with TRBD1. The CDR3 contains 15 residues. V shed 1 base and J 2 bases; nucleotides not matched to a gene: 5. The germline CDR1 and CDR2 sequences are SGHRS and YFSETQ. The CDR3: CASSLSGTGAYEQYF. The CDR3 DNA sequence: TGCGCCAGCAGCTTGTCCGGGACAGGAGCCTACGAGCAGTACTTC.

This clone appeared a single time. J is TRBJ2-1 and V is TRBV2, with 7 bases that match TRBD2. CDR1 and CDR2 from the germline V gene are SNHLY and FYNNEI. Trimming took 8 bases from V and 5 from J; bases not matched to a gene: 9. There are 14 residues in the CDR3. In DNA form, the CDR3 reads TGTGCCAGCGGGTTGGCGGGAGAAAACAATGAGCAGTTCTTC. This codes for CASGLAGENNEQFF. Looking up the rest from reference TRBV2 and TRBJ2-1 gives the full variable domain: EPEVTQTPSHQVTQMGQEVILRCVPISNHLYFYWYRQILGQKVEFLVSFYNNEISEKSEIFDDQFSVERPDGSNFTLKIRSTKLEDSAMYFCASGLAGENNEQFFGPGTRLTVL.

This clone showed up just a few times. The chain is built from TRBV30 and TRBJ1-5, with 10 bases aligning to TRBD1. Trimming removed 2 bases from V and 5 bases from J; junction bases left unmatched: 6. Germline CDR1 GTSNPN, CDR2 SVGIG (reference sequence). The CDR3 covers 15 residues. Here the CDR3 reads CAWSTGQGDDQPQHF. The CDR3 region has the DNA TGTGCCTGGAGTACCGGACAGGGGGACGATCAGCCCCAGCATTTT. Based on the CDR3 plus reference TRBV30 and TRBJ1-5, the full variable domain is SQTIHQWPATLVQPVGSPLSLECTVEGTSNPNLYWYRQAAGRGLQLLFYSVGIGQISSEVPQNLSASRPQDRQFILSSKKLLLSDSGFYLCAWSTGQGDDQPQHFGDGTRLSIL.

This chain links TRBV5-1 with TRBJ2-3, with D possibly matching TRBD1 (5 bases). Trimming removed 1 base at V and 3 bases at J, with 15 bases between. This CDR3 comprises 16 residues. Looked up from germline, CDR1 is SGHRS and CDR2 is YFSETQ. Written as DNA, the CDR3 is TGCGCCAGCAGCTTGTTCCCAGGGTATTTGACAGATACGCAGTATTTT. This translates into CASSLFPGYLTDTQYF.

This clone was counted a few times. The chain uses TRBV4-1 and TRBJ1-3; the match to TRBD1 covers 7 bases. Unmatched junction bases numbered 11, after V lost 1 base and J lost 5 bases. The CDR3 length is 17 residues. The germline CDR1 and CDR2 sequences are MGHRA and YSYEKL. Here the CDR3 DNA reads TGCGCCAGCAGCCAAGTCCCTCGTGGGACAGACAGAAACACCATATATTTT. Amino acids: CASSQVPRGTDRNTIYF.